What follows are 29 T cell receptor beta chains derived from one specimen sequenced in a study of Graves' ophthalmopathy and Graves' hyperthyroidism. Amplifying from RNA transcripts, the study obtained TCR beta CDR3 regions. After a first-round RT-PCR with HTBI primers, a second-round multiplex PCR was run. TCRdb passed the multiplex PCR reads through MiXCR, listing each CDR3 protein once. The sample lists 900,000 to 1,200,000 distinct CDR3 sequences; about 35% were seen once. Sequencing was performed on peripheral blood or thyroid tissue (not recorded which). These receptors all come from an adult man with Graves' hyperthyroidism.

The chain joins TRBV20-1 to TRBJ2-7, with a weak D call TRBD1 (5 bases). Germline V lookup: CDR1 DFQATT, CDR2 SNEGSKA (reference sequence). The V and J ends lost 6 bases and 5 bases respectively, with 20 bases between them. The CDR3 consists of 14 residues. This chain's CDR3 is CSASSLGQGHEQYF. The CDR3 DNA is TGCAGTGCCAGCAGCTTAGGGCAGGGTCACGAGCAGTACTTC.

The chain carries TRBV25-1 and TRBJ2-3; 11 bases match TRBD2. Germline CDR1 MGHDK, CDR2 SYGVNS. This CDR3 comprises 21 residues. V gave up 6 bases and J gave up 2 bases; unmatched junction bases: 22. DNA for the CDR3: TGTGCCAGCAGATCAAATCCGGGACAGCGACTAGCGGGGAGTTACACAGATACGCAGTATTTT. Translation gives CASRSNPGQRLAGSYTDTQYF.

The V call is TRBV7-6, the J call TRBJ2-5; tentatively, D is TRBD2 (5 bases). CDR3 size: 14 residues. Trimming took 6 bases from V and 1 from J, leaving 12 bases between them. Germline loops: CDR1 SGHVS, CDR2 FNYEAQ. CDR3 protein: CASRRTDFQETQYF. The CDR3 nucleotides are TGTGCCAGCAGGCGAACGGACTTCCAAGAGACCCAGTACTTC. The variable domain in full, completed from reference TRBV7-6 and TRBJ2-5, reads GAGVSQSPRYKVTKRGQDVALRCDPISGHVSLYWYRQALGQGPEFLTYFNYEAQQDKSGLPNDRFSAERPEGSISTLTIQRTEQRDSAMYRCASRRTDFQETQYFGPGTRLLVL.

The chain recombines TRBV29-1 with TRBJ1-2; a weak D match, TRBD1 (6 bases). Per the germline V gene, CDR1 is SQVTM and CDR2 is ANQGSEA. The CDR3 loop spans 13 amino acids. Trimming took off 7 bases at V and 4 bases at J, with 16 bases between the two ends. The CDR3, as DNA: TGCAGCGGGGGGGCAGGGGTCGTCTATGGCTACACCTTC. Protein sequence: CSGGAGVVYGYTF.

This clonotype came up many times. J is TRBJ2-5 and V is TRBV28; 7 bases line up with TRBD2. Germline V CDR1 and CDR2: MDHEN, SYDVKM. CDR3 length: 12 amino acids. J gave up 5 bases and V 6 bases, and 3 bases lay outside the gene matches. The CDR3 here is CASRTSMETQYF. CDR3 DNA: TGTGCCAGCAGGACTAGCATGGAGACCCAGTACTTC.

This clonotype was counted at least ten times. The chain couples TRBV29-1 to TRBJ1-2; D possibly corresponds to TRBD1 (5 bases). From germline, CDR1 is SQVTM and CDR2 ANQGSEA. The CDR3 runs 13 residues. V was shortened by 3 bases and J by 6 bases, with 14 bases between the two germline ends. CDR3 in amino acids: CSVDSGQGDGYTF. The DNA of the CDR3 is TGCAGCGTTGATTCGGGGCAGGGAGATGGCTACACCTTC.

The chain links TRBV12-3 or TRBV12-4 to TRBJ2-7; TRBD1 agrees at 11 bases. The CDR3 is 19 residues long. The junction had 15 bases not matched to a gene; V was cut back by 5 bases and J by 0 bases. CDR3 loop: CASSQRTGGSEVRSYEQYF. CDR3 DNA sequence: TGTGCCAGCAGTCAACGGACAGGGGGCTCCGAAGTTCGCTCCTACGAGCAGTACTTC.

V usage is TRBV7-9 and J usage is TRBJ1-1; D uncertain. Germline V gene lookup returns CDR1 SEHNR and CDR2 FQNEAQ (reference sequence). The V end was cut by 1 base, the J end by 3 bases, with 18 bases between. This CDR3 is built from 17 residues. The CDR3 sequence is CASSLGRLGLSDTEAFF. CDR3 nucleotide sequence: TGTGCCAGCAGCTTAGGGAGGCTCGGGCTATCCGACACTGAAGCTTTCTTT.

The V gene is TRBV15, the J gene TRBJ2-7, with TRBD2 matching over 7 bases. The germline V gene encodes CDR1 LNHNV and CDR2 YYDKDF (reference sequence). This CDR3 contains 15 residues. The junction had 9 bases not matched to a gene; V was cut back by 3 bases and J by 4 bases. The CDR3 is CATSSTGGTIYEQYF. CDR3 nucleotides: TGTGCCACCAGCAGTACGGGAGGCACCATATACGAGCAGTACTTC.

Notes on this clonotype: Given a much more abundant clone one base away, this may be a read error. The final CDR3 position lacks the conserved phenylalanine or tryptophan, pointing to a likely read error. The V call is TRBV27, the J call TRBJ2-5, with TRBD2 matching 11 bases. Germline-derived CDR1 and CDR2 are MNHEY and SMNVEV (reference sequence). The ends lost 5 bases at V and 5 bases at J; junction bases unmatched: 7. The CDR3 spans 15 residues. The CDR3 DNA reads TGTGCCAGCAGTCATGCTAGCGGGGGGTTCGAGACCCAGTACTCC. It codes for CASSHASGGFETQYS.

This clonotype was seen many times. The chain joins TRBV29-1 to TRBJ2-7; 10 positions match TRBD2. The germline gives CDR1 SQVTM, CDR2 ANQGSEA. The V and J ends lost 7 bases and 6 bases, in that order; junction bases with no gene match: 12. The CDR3 runs 14 residues. CDR3 sequence: CSARGSGRATEQYF. In nucleotides, the CDR3 is TGCAGCGCCAGGGGGAGCGGGAGGGCCACCGAGCAGTACTTC.

The V and J genes are TRBV12-3 or TRBV12-4 and TRBJ1-6; D is ambiguous. CDR3 length: 14 residues. Trimming shortened V by 5 bases and J by 7 bases, and 12 bases separated the two germline ends. For the CDR3, the DNA is TGTGCCAGCAGTCGTACGGGTATGAATTCACCCCTCCACTTT. It codes for CASSRTGMNSPLHF.

The table lists this clonotype with a few counts. The V gene is TRBV27, the J gene TRBJ1-6; D ambiguous. The V and J ends lost 6 bases and 4 bases respectively, with 13 bases between them. The CDR3 consists of 15 residues. The germline gives CDR1 MNHEY, CDR2 SMNVEV (reference sequence). CDR3 sequence (DNA): TGTGCCAGCAGCTCGGGGAGAGGTTATAATTCACCCCTCCACTTT. It yields the protein CASSSGRGYNSPLHF.

The chain joins TRBV7-2 to TRBJ1-4, with TRBD1 identical over 9 bases. The CDR3 length is 15 residues. Germline V lookup: CDR1 SGHTA, CDR2 FQGNSA. V trimming: 1 base; J trimming: 6 bases; junction bases outside the gene matches: 3. The CDR3 here is CASSLGTGEDEKLFF. In DNA form, the CDR3 reads TGTGCCAGCAGCTTAGGGACAGGGGAGGATGAAAAACTGTTTTTT.

This clonotype was detected ten times or more. The chain employs TRBV7-2 and TRBJ2-5; 8 positions agree with TRBD2. This CDR3 has 13 amino acids. The V segment lost 6 bases and the J segment 5 bases; nucleotides outside the gene matches: 5. Germline-derived CDR1 and CDR2 are SGHTA and FQGNSA. CDR3 region: CASSPGGRETQYF. Here the CDR3 DNA reads TGTGCCAGCAGTCCGGGGGGGCGGGAGACCCAGTACTTC.

The CDR3 coding sequence is TGCAGCGCTCACGGGGCGGAGAACACCATATATTTT. The encoded protein is CSAHGAENTIYF. The rearrangement uses TRBV29-1 and TRBJ1-3; D may be TRBD1 (5 bases). The length of the CDR3 is 12 residues. Germline CDR1 is SQVTM and CDR2 is ANQGSEA. Between the trimmed V and J ends, which lost 7 bases and 7 bases, there was a span of 14 bases.

This clonotype was found a few times. V is TRBV7-3 and J is TRBJ2-7; TRBD1 aligns across 10 bases. The germline gives CDR1 SGHTA, CDR2 FQGTGA. The V and J ends lost 5 bases and 3 bases, in that order; junction bases with no gene match: 4. The CDR3 length is 14 residues. In DNA, the CDR3 is TGTGCCAGCAGCGCGGGACAGGGGAACTACGAGCAGTACTTC. Translating it yields CASSAGQGNYEQYF.

For this clonotype: At one end, the junction sequence differs from germline, possibly due to a read error. The CDR3 region has the DNA TGTGCCAACAGCTTATGGCAGGATAGCACAGATACGCAGTATTTT. Its protein product is CANSLWQDSTDTQYF. J is TRBJ2-3 and V is TRBV7-3; the D is unclear. The CDR3 is 15 residues long. The germline V gene has CDR1 SGHTA and CDR2 FQGTGA.

In this sample, this clonotype turned up once. With a much larger clone just one base away, this may be a read error. This chain joins TRBV5-4 and TRBJ2-6; 9 bases are a match to TRBD1. The CDR3 consists of 16 residues. V shed 1 base and J 3 bases; nucleotides not matched to a gene: 2. Germline lookup yields CDR1 SGHNT and CDR2 YYREEE (reference sequence). In nucleotides, the CDR3 is TGTGCCAGCAGCTTGAACAGGGGGCGTGGGGCCAACGTCCTGACTTTC. Residues: CASSLNRGRGANVLTF.

Note on this clonotype: At one end the junction does not follow the germline gene, possibly because of a read error. The V and J genes are TRBV7-9 and TRBJ1-1; D uncertain. Germline values: CDR1 SEHNR, CDR2 FQNEAQ (reference sequence). This CDR3 has 12 residues. This CDR3 is CASCLGGSEAFF. The CDR3 nucleotides read TGTGCCAGCTGCTTAGGAGGGAGTGAAGCTTTCTTT.

V gene TRBV29-1 combines with J gene TRBJ1-1; D possibly corresponds to TRBD1 (6 bases). The germline V gene encodes CDR1 SQVTM and CDR2 ANQGSEA. Trimming removed 8 bases from V and 5 bases from J, with 9 bases in between. This CDR3 contains 10 residues. The CDR3 coding sequence is TGCAGCTTACAGGGAACTGAAGCTTTCTTT. It codes for CSLQGTEAFF.

Details on this clonotype: This may arise from a read error, as a much more abundant clone is one base away. This chain joins TRBV20-1 and TRBJ2-7; 12 nucleotides line up with TRBD2. The CDR3 loop spans 15 amino acids. Germline loops: CDR1 DFQATT, CDR2 SNEGSKA (reference sequence). The CDR3 is CNARDRTSGAYEQYF. Here the CDR3 DNA reads TGCAATGCTAGAGACCGGACTAGCGGGGCCTACGAGCAGTACTTC.

The CDR3 coding sequence is TGCAGCGTTTACGGACAGGGGCGCTATGGCTACACCTTC. It encodes CSVYGQGRYGYTF. The rearrangement joins TRBV29-1 to TRBJ1-2, with 9 bases identical to TRBD1. The CDR3 length is 13 residues. V was clipped by 5 bases and J by 4 bases; unmatched bases: 5. CDR1 is SQVTM, CDR2 ANQGSEA, per germline.

This clonotype was detected only a few times. The chain combines TRBV28 with TRBJ2-7, with 8 bases that match TRBD1. The CDR3 contains 16 residues. The germline V gene has CDR1 MDHEN and CDR2 SYDVKM. The V segment lost 3 bases and the J segment 2 bases; nucleotides outside the gene matches: 9. CDR3 sequence reads: CASSLGETGEAYEQYF. CDR3 coding DNA: TGTGCCAGCAGTTTGGGCGAGACAGGGGAGGCCTACGAGCAGTACTTC. Full variable domain (outside the CDR3, taken from reference TRBV28 and TRBJ2-7): DVKVTQSSRYLVKRTGEKVFLECVQDMDHENMFWYRQDPGLGLRLIYFSYDVKMKEKGDIPEGYSVSREKKERFSLILESASTNQTSMYLCASSLGETGEAYEQYFGPGTRLTVT.

V usage is TRBV2 and J usage is TRBJ1-2, with 9 positions matching TRBD1. Germline V gene lookup returns CDR1 SNHLY and CDR2 FYNNEI. The CDR3 is made up of 15 amino acids. The junction had 12 bases not matched to a gene; V was cut back by 5 bases and J by 8 bases. The CDR3 DNA follows: TGTGCCAGCAGTCGCCGGGACAGGGCTGGTAGAGGCTACACCTTC. Translating it yields CASSRRDRAGRGYTF.

This clonotype showed up many times. The V and J genes are TRBV2 and TRBJ1-4, with D tentatively TRBD1 (6 bases). CDR1 SNHLY and CDR2 FYNNEI come from the germline V gene. Trimming shortened V by 6 bases and J by 10 bases, and 18 bases separated the two germline ends. The CDR3 is made up of 14 amino acids. This CDR3 is CASRPRGTSAKLFF. CDR3 nucleotide sequence: TGTGCCAGCAGACCCAGGGGAACGTCAGCAAAACTGTTTTTT.

This clonotype was counted a single time. The chain employs TRBV29-1 and TRBJ1-1, with D tentatively TRBD1 (5 bases). Germline values: CDR1 SQVTM, CDR2 ANQGSEA. V was pared by 6 bases and J by 11 bases, with 16 bases between. CDR3 length: 11 amino acids. In nucleotides, the CDR3 is TGCAGCGTGGGACCGAAAGGCGGTGCTTTCTTT. It translates to CSVGPKGGAFF.

This clonotype was counted only a few times. V usage is TRBV11-2 and J usage is TRBJ2-7; 13 nucleotides match TRBD2. Per the germline V gene, CDR1 is SGHAT and CDR2 is FQNNGV. V dropped 5 bases and J dropped 6; count of bases not matched to a gene: 7. The CDR3 consists of 15 residues. CDR3 sequence: CASSLAGLAGFEQYF. The CDR3 DNA sequence: TGTGCCAGCAGCCTAGCGGGACTAGCGGGGTTCGAGCAGTACTTC.

The rearrangement joins TRBV7-2 to TRBJ2-5, with 8 positions matching TRBD1. CDR1 and CDR2 from the germline V gene are SGHTA and FQGNSA. The ends lost 5 bases at V and 7 bases at J; junction bases unmatched: 9. The CDR3 totals 14 residues. The CDR3: CASSPRQGSGTQYF. The CDR3 DNA follows: TGTGCCAGCAGCCCACGACAGGGGTCGGGGACCCAGTACTTC.